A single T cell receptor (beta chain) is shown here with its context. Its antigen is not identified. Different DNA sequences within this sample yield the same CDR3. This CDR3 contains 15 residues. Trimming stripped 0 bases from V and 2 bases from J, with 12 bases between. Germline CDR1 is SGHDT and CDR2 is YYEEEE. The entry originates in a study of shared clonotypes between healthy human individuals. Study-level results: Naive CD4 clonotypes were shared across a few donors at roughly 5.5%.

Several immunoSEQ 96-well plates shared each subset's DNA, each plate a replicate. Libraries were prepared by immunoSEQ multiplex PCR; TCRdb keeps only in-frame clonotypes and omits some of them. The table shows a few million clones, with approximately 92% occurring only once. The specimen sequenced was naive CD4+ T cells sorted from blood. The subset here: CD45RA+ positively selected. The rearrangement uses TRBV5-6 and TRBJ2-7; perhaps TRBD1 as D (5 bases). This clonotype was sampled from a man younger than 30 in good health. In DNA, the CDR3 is TGTGCCAGCAGCTTGGGCCAGGGCTACACCTACGAGCAGTACTTC. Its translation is CASSLGQGYTYEQYF.